This T cell receptor (beta chain) was found in a study of cytomegalovirus exposure and HLA in healthy donors. The V and J ends lost 8 bases and 0 bases, in that order; junction bases with no gene match: 4. The length of the CDR3 is 14 residues. Germline values: CDR1 SNHLY, CDR2 FYNNEI. The PCR contained 60 Vbeta and 13 Jbeta primers. TCRdb's table, derived via immunoSEQ multiplex PCR, lists solely in-frame clones and lacks some. The sample yields about 160,000 clones, around nine tenths seen once. The clonotype comes from a woman aged 18-29 years in good health and CMV-seronegative. V is TRBV2 and J is TRBJ2-3; TRBD2 aligns across 8 bases. Sequencing was done on a sample of PBMCs. The CDR3 spells CASAGTRSTDTQYF. The CDR3 nucleotides read TGTGCCAGCGCCGGGACTAGGAGCACAGATACGCAGTATTTT.